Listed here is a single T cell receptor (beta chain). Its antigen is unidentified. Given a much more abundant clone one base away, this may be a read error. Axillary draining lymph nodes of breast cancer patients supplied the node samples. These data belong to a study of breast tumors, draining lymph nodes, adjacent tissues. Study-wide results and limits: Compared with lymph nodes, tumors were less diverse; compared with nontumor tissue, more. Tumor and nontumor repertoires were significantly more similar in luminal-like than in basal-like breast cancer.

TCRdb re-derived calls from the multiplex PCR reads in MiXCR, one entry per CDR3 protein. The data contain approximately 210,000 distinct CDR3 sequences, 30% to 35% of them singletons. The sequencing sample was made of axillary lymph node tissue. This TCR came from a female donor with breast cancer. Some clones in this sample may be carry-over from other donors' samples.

CDR3 in amino acids: CASSPQVGDEQYF. The CDR3 DNA is TGTGCCAGCAGCCCCCAAGTGGGGGATGAGCAGTACTTC. V and J are TRBV7-3 and TRBJ2-7; D is possibly TRBD1 or TRBD2 (5 bases each). Trimming left V 5 bases short and J 7 bases short, with 15 bases between. Germline assignment: CDR1 SGHTA and CDR2 FQGTGA. The CDR3 has 13 residues.